The entry that follows covers one TCR beta chain sequence. As handled by the study authors: Nucleated cell number was recorded as an estimate derived from reference gene primer amplification. Using immunoSEQ multiplex PCR, the repertoire was profiled, and TCRdb retains in-frame clones only, with some absent. That table gives V, J and clone size, and the DNA gave D and trimming. This sample has 350,000 to 450,000 clones, with about nine tenths found just once. Enrolment of Seattle patients took place during active infection, and they were followed longitudinally. The entry originates in a study of blood T cell repertoires in COVID-19. Study details: Acute and convalescent COVID-19 specimens originated in the United States, Italy and Spain. Sample material is recorded as cDNA or gDNA derived from T cells, B-cell-depleted T cells, or PBMCs.

Germline V gene data show CDR1 as SGDLS and CDR2 as YYNGEE. CDR3 length: 16 amino acids. Between the trimmed V and J ends, which lost 0 bases and 6 bases, there was a span of 15 bases. The sequence was collected from a woman in her thirties or forties with COVID-19, enrolled during active disease. V usage is TRBV9 and J usage is TRBJ2-2; tentative D call: TRBD2 (5 bases). What was sequenced was peripheral blood. The CDR3 sequence: CASSVASGYVPGELFF. As DNA, the CDR3 is TGTGCCAGCAGCGTAGCAAGCGGCTACGTACCCGGGGAGCTGTTTTTT.